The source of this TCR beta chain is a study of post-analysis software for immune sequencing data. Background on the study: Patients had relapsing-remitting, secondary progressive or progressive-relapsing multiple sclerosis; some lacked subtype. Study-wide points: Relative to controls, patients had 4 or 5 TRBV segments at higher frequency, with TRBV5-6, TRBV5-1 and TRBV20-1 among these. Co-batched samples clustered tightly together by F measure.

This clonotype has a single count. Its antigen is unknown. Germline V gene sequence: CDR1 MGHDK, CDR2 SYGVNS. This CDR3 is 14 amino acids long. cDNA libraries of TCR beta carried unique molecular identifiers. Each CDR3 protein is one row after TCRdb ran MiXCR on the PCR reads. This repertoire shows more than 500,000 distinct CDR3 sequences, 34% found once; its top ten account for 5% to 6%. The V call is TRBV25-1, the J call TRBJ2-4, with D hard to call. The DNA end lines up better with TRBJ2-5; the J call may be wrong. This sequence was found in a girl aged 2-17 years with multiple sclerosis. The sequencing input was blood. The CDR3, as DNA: TGTGCCAGCAGTGAATACCGTGGTTATGAGACCCAGTACTTC. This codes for CASSEYRGYETQYF.